This T cell receptor (beta chain) was captured in a study of T cells in Graves' hyperthyroidism and ophthalmopathy. Cells are PBMCs isolated from 10 ml of fresh blood. Regarding the study as a whole: Ophthalmopathy and stable hyperthyroidism were separated by a 13 V-J model. Most clonotypes expanded in thyroid above 0.001 were likewise present in blood.

About this clonotype: The antigen is not known.

Amplification targeted TCR beta CDR3 regions from RNA transcripts. The HTBI primer set served for first-round RT-PCR of the TCR CDR3. TCRdb re-called the multiplex PCR reads with MiXCR, one entry per CDR3 protein. The data show 460,000 or so distinct CDR3 sequences, around 14% seen once. V trimming: 1 base; J trimming: 8 bases; junction bases outside the gene matches: 5. The CDR3 has 14 amino acids. The gene calls are TRBV12-3 or TRBV12-4 and TRBJ2-5; 9 bases line up with TRBD2. Sample: blood. The TCR was taken from a woman younger than 35 with Graves' hyperthyroidism. DNA of the CDR3: TGTGCCAGCAGTTTAGTGTTAGCGGGGGATACCCAGTACTTC. It codes for CASSLVLAGDTQYF.